This record concerns one TCR beta chain sequence. With 2 bases clipped from V and 3 bases from J, the junction kept 7 bases outside the gene matches. The CDR3 has 15 amino acids. Germline values: CDR1 SGHRS, CDR2 YFSETQ. In the source study's methods: Amplification of reference gene primers provided the estimated nucleated cell counts. Produced via immunoSEQ multiplex PCR; TCRdb's table is partial and in-frame only. That table furnishes V, J and clone size, whereas the DNA furnished D and trimming. The table includes about 180,000 clones, 82% detected once. These data come from a study of blood T cell repertoires in COVID-19. Study-wide context: Acute-phase and convalescent COVID-19 samples originated in the United States, Italy and Spain. The cDNA or gDNA used as material had been derived from T cells, B-cell-depleted T cells, or PBMCs.

The sample was peripheral blood. This receptor was identified in a woman in her sixties or seventies with acute or convalescent COVID-19. The chain uses TRBV5-1 and TRBJ1-1, with 7 positions matching TRBD1. The CDR3 DNA reads as TGCGCCAGCAGCTTTGACAGGGTGGGGGACACTGAAGCTTTCTTT. It specifies CASSFDRVGDTEAFF. Variable domain in full (rest from reference TRBV5-1 and TRBJ1-1): KAGVTQTPRYLIKTRGQQVTLSCSPISGHRSVSWYQQTPGQGLQFLFEYFSETQRNKGNFPGRFSGRQFSNSRSEMNVSTLELGDSALYLCASSFDRVGDTEAFFGQGTRLTVV.